Sequencing of this T cell receptor (beta chain) was carried out in a study of shared clonotypes between healthy human individuals. General study findings and limits: With a handful of donors compared, around 5.4% of naive CD4 clonotypes were shared. Sorted-subset sequencing was shown by rarefaction to be incomplete despite large depth. Richness estimates generally favored naive over memory subsets.

Selected positively for CCR7 and CD45RO-negative, naive CD8 cells excluded terminally differentiated effector memory CD45RA+ cells. As concerns this clone: Its cognate antigen is unknown.

Assay: immunoSEQ multiplex PCR; the TCRdb copy retains only in-frame clones and omits some. The table shows about 820,000 clones, with 85% to 95% occurring only once. Sequenced: naive CD8+ T cells sorted from blood. The clonotype was recovered from a man aged 25 to 40 in good health.

In DNA form, the CDR3 reads TGTGCCATCAGAGGTTCGGAGGGACAGCTCAGTTACAATGAGCAGTTCTTC. Protein sequence: CAIRGSEGQLSYNEQFF. This rearrangement joins TRBV10-3 to TRBJ2-1; possible D gene TRBD1, 7 bases. V lost 6 bases and J 4 bases, leaving 22 bases between the germline ends. Germline assignment: CDR1 ENHRY and CDR2 SYGVKD. The CDR3 loop spans 17 amino acids.